This TCR beta chain appears in the sequencing data of a study of CD8 T cells in ankylosing spondylitis. Points from the study as a whole: Clones linked to the disease showed a CD8+ phenotype. They occurred at relatively low frequencies in peripheral blood. A TCR beta motif made of under 10 highly homologous variants seemed typical of ankylosing spondylitis blood.

The trim removed 7 bases at V and 3 bases at J, leaving 5 bases unmatched. This CDR3 is 13 amino acids long. In TCRdb, the 5' RACE reads were re-called with MiXCR into one record per CDR3 protein. This sample has fewer than 250,000 distinct CDR3 sequences, with roughly a tenth found just once. This clonotype has at least ten counts. Its antigen remains unknown. Sequencing used blood, either unsorted or a sorted T cell fraction (not recorded which). The chain has TRBV12-3 or TRBV12-4 and TRBJ2-7; 8 positions agree with TRBD1. This sequence was found in a male donor with ankylosing spondylitis or in good health (not recorded which). The CDR3 coding sequence is TGTGCCAGCAAGCAGGGGGCGCACTACGAGCAGTACTTC. Its protein is CASKQGAHYEQYF.